The clone carrying this T cell receptor (beta chain) was counted between two and nine times. Its cognate antigen is unknown. This specimen belongs to a study of regulatory T cells in long-lasting Graves disease. Time point denoted: newly diagnosed GD, antithyroid drugs for less than 3 months. PBMC RNA was the source of the TCR library. Combining iRepertoire HTBI primers with Arm-PCR of CDR3 regions, the authors built TCR beta libraries. TCRdb re-called the multiplex PCR reads with MiXCR, one entry per CDR3 protein. The sample lists over 500,000 distinct CDR3 sequences; around 15% were seen once. The CDR3 sequence is 16 residues long. Germline CDR1 SGHAT, CDR2 FQNNGV. Trimming shortened V by 6 bases and J by 1 base, and 16 bases separated the two germline ends. Study results and caveats: Newly diagnosed patients shared 850 to 1,000 public clonotypes; persistent patients shared about 2,500.

The same sample was also studied in work on T cells in Graves' hyperthyroidism and ophthalmopathy.

The chain combines TRBV11-2 with TRBJ2-1; D is unclear. The sequence derives from a woman in her 30s with Graves disease. The sequences come from peripheral blood mononuclear cells (PBMCs), collected at new diagnosis, from a patient treated with antithyroid drugs. The CDR3 is CASRPDPVISYNEQFF. In nucleotides, the CDR3 is TGTGCCAGCAGACCCGACCCAGTCATTTCCTACAATGAGCAGTTCTTC. Looking up the rest from reference TRBV11-2 and TRBJ2-1 gives the full variable domain: EAGVAQSPRYKIIEKRQSVAFWCNPISGHATLYWYQQILGQGPKLLIQFQNNGVVDDSQLPKDRFSAERLKGVDSTLKIQPAKLEDSAVYLCASRPDPVISYNEQFFGPGTRLTVL.